A selection of T cell receptor beta chains follows, all from one sample in a study of blood T cell repertoires in COVID-19. Libraries were prepared by immunoSEQ multiplex PCR; TCRdb keeps only in-frame clonotypes and omits some of them. The sample consists of more than 200,000 clones, more than 75% of them appearing once. Material: PBMCs or T cells enriched from blood (not recorded which). These receptors came from a man aged 35 to 55 who had recovered from COVID-19. Both conserved end residues are part of each CDR3. Each record gives: CDR3 protein, CDR3 DNA, clone size, V gene, D gene, J gene. The D gene is left open where the match is weak. The listing skips clone size in some rows; elsewhere it reads once, few, many or a size class.

CDR3aa: CAISLAGELTEAYEQYF; CDR3nt: TGTGCCATTAGTTTAGCGGGAGAGTTAACGGAGGCGTACGAGCAGTACTTC; abundance: NA; v_gene: TRBV10-3; d_gene: TRBD2; j_gene: TRBJ2-7
CDR3aa: CASSPDYPEQYF; CDR3nt: TGCGCCAGCAGCCCGGACTACCCCGAGCAGTACTTC; abundance: few; v_gene: TRBV5-1; d_gene: NA; j_gene: TRBJ2-7
CDR3aa: CASSDRRTGGTEAFF; CDR3nt: TGTGCCAGCAGCGATAGGCGGACGGGGGGCACTGAAGCTTTCTTT; abundance: few; v_gene: TRBV7-8; d_gene: NA; j_gene: TRBJ1-1
CDR3aa: CASSPRGGSYGYTF; CDR3nt: TGTGCCAGCAGCCCGCGGGGGGGGTCCTATGGCTACACCTTC; abundance: NA; v_gene: TRBV4-2; d_gene: NA; j_gene: TRBJ1-2
CDR3aa: CASSFTGLAGPRYF; CDR3nt: TGTGCCAGCAGTTTCACGGGACTAGCGGGCCCCCGGTATTTT; abundance: NA; v_gene: TRBV27; d_gene: TRBD2; j_gene: TRBJ2-3
CDR3aa: CASRNTANTEAFF; CDR3nt: TGTGCCAGTAGAAATACAGCGAACACTGAAGCTTTCTTT; abundance: NA; v_gene: TRBV19; d_gene: NA; j_gene: TRBJ1-1
CDR3aa: CSVQFNSNQPQHF; CDR3nt: TGCAGCGTGCAGTTCAATAGCAATCAGCCCCAGCATTTT; abundance: NA; v_gene: TRBV29-1; d_gene: NA; j_gene: TRBJ1-5
CDR3aa: CASSQGLAGGRTGELFF; CDR3nt: TGTGCCAGCAGCCAAGGACTAGCGGGGGGAAGGACCGGGGAGCTGTTTTTT; abundance: NA; v_gene: TRBV3-1/TRBV3-2; d_gene: TRBD2; j_gene: TRBJ2-2
CDR3aa: CASSGGTTGNQPQHF; CDR3nt: TGTGCCAGTAGTGGCGGGACCACCGGCAATCAGCCCCAGCATTTT; abundance: NA; v_gene: TRBV19; d_gene: NA; j_gene: TRBJ1-5
CDR3aa: CASSDDRGKSETQYF; CDR3nt: TGCGCCAGCAGCGACGACAGGGGGAAGTCGGAGACCCAGTACTTC; abundance: NA; v_gene: TRBV5-1; d_gene: TRBD1; j_gene: TRBJ2-5
CDR3aa: CASSPRLAPTGELFF; CDR3nt: TGTGCCAGCAGTCCGCGACTAGCGCCCACCGGGGAGCTGTTTTTT; abundance: NA; v_gene: TRBV27; d_gene: TRBD2; j_gene: TRBJ2-2
CDR3aa: CASSSRGGLSDTQYF; CDR3nt: TGTGCCAGCAGCTCGAGGGGGGGGCTGTCAGATACGCAGTATTTT; abundance: NA; v_gene: TRBV13; d_gene: NA; j_gene: TRBJ2-3
CDR3aa: CASSQGRWGDGEQYF; CDR3nt: TGCGCCAGCAGCCAAGGAAGGTGGGGCGACGGAGAGCAGTACTTC; abundance: NA; v_gene: TRBV4-3; d_gene: NA; j_gene: TRBJ2-7
CDR3aa: CASSLWLEADTQYF; CDR3nt: TGTGCCAGCAGCTTATGGTTAGAGGCAGATACGCAGTATTTT; abundance: once; v_gene: TRBV11-2; d_gene: NA; j_gene: TRBJ2-3
CDR3aa: CASSPRTGALQETQYF; CDR3nt: TGTGCCAGCTCACCCAGGACAGGGGCCCTCCAAGAGACCCAGTACTTC; abundance: NA; v_gene: TRBV18; d_gene: TRBD1; j_gene: TRBJ2-5
CDR3aa: CASSRGGGAYEQYF; CDR3nt: TGTGCCAGCTCCCGGGGGGGCGGGGCCTACGAGCAGTACTTC; abundance: once; v_gene: TRBV28; d_gene: TRBD2; j_gene: TRBJ2-7
CDR3aa: CASSPWGSSGSTNTQYF; CDR3nt: TGTGCCAGCAGCCCCTGGGGGTCGAGCGGGAGTACCAATACGCAGTATTTT; abundance: NA; v_gene: TRBV7-9; d_gene: TRBD2; j_gene: TRBJ2-3
CDR3aa: CASTPVGGEAFF; CDR3nt: TGTGCCAGCACCCCCGTGGGGGGTGAAGCTTTCTTT; abundance: NA; v_gene: TRBV12-3/TRBV12-4; d_gene: NA; j_gene: TRBJ1-1
CDR3aa: CASRGTVISNQPQHF; CDR3nt: TGTGCCAGCAGGGGTACAGTGATAAGCAATCAGCCCCAGCATTTT; abundance: NA; v_gene: TRBV2; d_gene: NA; j_gene: TRBJ1-5
CDR3aa: CASSQRGFLAGIQETQYF; CDR3nt: TGTGCCAGCAGCCAAAGGGGTTTTCTAGCGGGAATACAAGAGACCCAGTACTTC; abundance: NA; v_gene: TRBV7-2; d_gene: TRBD2; j_gene: TRBJ2-5
CDR3aa: CASSVGSDQPQHF; CDR3nt: TGTGCCAGCAGCGTCGGTAGCGATCAGCCCCAGCATTTT; abundance: NA; v_gene: TRBV9; d_gene: NA; j_gene: TRBJ1-5
CDR3aa: CASSRSGTSSYEQYF; CDR3nt: TGTGCCAGCAGCAGGTCCGGGACTAGCTCCTACGAGCAGTACTTC; abundance: NA; v_gene: TRBV7-8; d_gene: TRBD2; j_gene: TRBJ2-7